This T cell receptor (beta chain) was profiled in a study of T cells in Graves' hyperthyroidism and ophthalmopathy. The table lists this clonotype with a few counts. TCR beta CDR3 sequences were amplified from RNA transcripts. TCR CDR3 regions were first amplified by RT-PCR with HTBI primers. TCRdb independently ran MiXCR on the multiplex PCR reads; one entry per CDR3 protein. Altogether under 450,000 distinct CDR3 sequences are present, about a sixth being singletons, with the ten largest covering approximately 35%. V was clipped by 4 bases and J by 6 bases; unmatched bases: 7. Germline loops: CDR1 SGHVS, CDR2 FQNEAQ. This CDR3 comprises 17 residues.

The source material was blood. V and J are TRBV7-8 and TRBJ2-2; TRBD2 aligns across 14 bases. The TCR sequence derives from a woman younger than 45 with Graves' hyperthyroidism that later progressed to Graves' ophthalmopathy. The CDR3 DNA follows: TGTGCCAGCAGCTCGCGACTAGCGGGAGGGGTACCCGGGGAGCTGTTTTTT. This gives the protein CASSSRLAGGVPGELFF.